This TCR beta chain comes out of a study of shared clonotypes between healthy human individuals. Deep-level running was used for the assay. Some clones are missing from TCRdb's copy, which holds only in-frame ones; the method was immunoSEQ multiplex PCR. The top ten clones hold 0.067% of a sample with around 200,000 clones, over 80% of them seen once. The length of the CDR3 is 14 residues. Germline CDR1 MDHEN, CDR2 SYDVKM. Trimming cost V 4 bases and J 5 bases, with 14 bases left between them. The sequence came from a woman aged 30 to 39 in good health. What was sequenced was naive CD4+ T cells sorted from blood. Subset in this sample: CD45RA+ positively selected. V gene TRBV28 combines with J gene TRBJ2-5; tentatively, D is TRBD2 (6 bases). The CDR3 is CASSSNGSWETQYF. Here the CDR3 DNA reads TGTGCCAGCAGTTCTAACGGGAGCTGGGAGACCCAGTACTTC.